This TCR beta chain was sequenced in a study of Graves' ophthalmopathy and Graves' hyperthyroidism. This clonotype was found many times. CDR1 is DFQATT, CDR2 SNEGSKA, per germline (reference sequence). Trimming shortened V by 8 bases and J by 4 bases, and 15 bases separated the two germline ends. This CDR3 has 13 residues. As the template, RNA transcripts were used to amplify TCR beta CDR3 regions. RT-PCR in the first round used HTBI primers; a second-round multiplex PCR followed. A single record per CDR3 protein comes from TCRdb applying MiXCR to the multiplex PCR reads. Of some 160,000 distinct CDR3 sequences detected, under 45% appear once; the ten largest clones hold 8% to 9.5%. PBMCs stemmed from roughly 9.7 ml of fresh peripheral blood.

This chain joins TRBV20-1 and TRBJ1-5; weak D call: TRBD1 (5 bases). The receptor comes from a man younger than 40 with Graves' ophthalmopathy. The source material was peripheral blood. CDR3 in amino acids: CSMKKGVNQPQHF. The CDR3 bases are TGCAGTATGAAGAAAGGGGTAAATCAGCCCCAGCATTTT.